These 29 T cell receptor beta chains share one sample of origin, sequenced in a study of CD8 T cells in Susac syndrome. Random hexamers were used to reverse transcribe roughly 0.5 to 1 ug of RNA. TCRdb re-called the immunoSEQ multiplex PCR reads through MiXCR, storing one row per CDR3 protein. The repertoire has approximately 270,000 distinct CDR3 sequences, roughly 93% of them found once; the top ten carry approximately 0.07%. The specimen sequenced was CD4+ T cells from PBMCs. These receptor sequences come from a human donor with multiple sclerosis.

The genes are TRBV6-6 and TRBJ2-1; D call uncertain. Trimming removed 0 bases at V and 6 bases at J, with 6 bases between. The CDR3 runs 13 residues. Germline CDR1 is MNHNY and CDR2 is SVGAGI (reference sequence). CDR3 DNA sequence: TGTGCCAGCAGTTACTCGAACAGCAATGAGCAGTTCTTC. It specifies CASSYSNSNEQFF.

This clonotype was seen a single time. V is TRBV29-1 and J is TRBJ2-2; 7 bases align to TRBD1. This CDR3 region has 14 residues. Per germline, CDR1 SQVTM and CDR2 ANQGSEA. V lost 4 bases, J lost 1 base, and 3 bases stayed unmatched. The CDR3 DNA is TGCAGCGTTGCCCGGGACAGGAACACCGGGGAGCTGTTTTTT. This sequence encodes CSVARDRNTGELFF.

This chain joins TRBV19 and TRBJ2-2; D possibly corresponds to TRBD1 (7 bases). The CDR3 spans 14 residues. Trimming removed 4 bases from V and 4 bases from J, with 10 bases in between. The germline V gene encodes CDR1 LNHDA and CDR2 SQIVND (reference sequence). The CDR3 DNA sequence: TGTGCCAGTAGTACCCAGGGGGGCACCGGGGAGCTGTTTTTT. Translating gives CASSTQGGTGELFF. The full variable domain, with the rest looked up from reference TRBV19 and TRBJ2-2, is DGGITQSPKYLFRKEGQNVTLSCEQNLNHDAMYWYRQDPGQGLRLIYYSQIVNDFQKGDIAEGYSVSREKKESFPLTVTSAQKNPTAFYLCASSTQGGTGELFFGEGSRLTVL.

Comments on this clonotype: The germline gene is not matched at one end of the junction; a read error may be the cause. The chain links TRBV7-7 to TRBJ2-5; no definite D call. This CDR3 contains 15 residues. CDR1 is SSHAT, CDR2 FNYEAQ, per germline (reference sequence). CDR3 sequence reads: CASSSEVGTWETQYF. Here the CDR3 DNA reads TGTGCTAGCAGCTCAGAGGTTGGAACGTGGGAGACCCAGTACTTC.

The chain joins TRBV24-1 to TRBJ2-1; D remains ambiguous. Germline values: CDR1 KGHDR, CDR2 SFDVKD. V shed 3 bases and J shed 5 bases, with 16 bases lying between them. The CDR3 is 16 residues long. CDR3 protein: CATSDPTPETDNEQFF. DNA of the CDR3: TGTGCCACCAGTGATCCCACTCCGGAGACCGACAATGAGCAGTTCTTC.

This chain joins TRBV30 and TRBJ1-1; D uncertain. Deletions cut 0 bases from V and 4 bases from J, with 15 bases between. The length of the CDR3 is 15 residues. Germline loops: CDR1 GTSNPN, CDR2 SVGIG (reference sequence). This CDR3 reads CAWSVAWAGFTEAFF. CDR3 DNA: TGTGCCTGGAGTGTAGCATGGGCGGGGTTCACTGAAGCTTTCTTT.

The rearrangement uses TRBV6-2 or TRBV6-3 and TRBJ2-2; 10 bases line up with TRBD2. The germline V gene encodes CDR1 MNHEY and CDR2 SVGEGT. After removal of 8 bases from V and 1 base from J, the junction contained 4 bases not matched to a gene. This CDR3 has 15 residues. Here the CDR3 reads CASSSGGLNTGELFF. The CDR3, as DNA: TGTGCCAGCTCTAGCGGGGGCCTGAACACCGGGGAGCTGTTTTTT.

V is TRBV7-9 and J is TRBJ2-3; the D is unclear. Looked up from germline, CDR1 is SEHNR and CDR2 is FQNEAQ (reference sequence). This CDR3 has 15 amino acids. Trimming cost V 3 bases and J 0 bases, with 10 bases left between them. CDR3 nucleotide sequence: TGTGCCAGCAGCTTTGACACCACTAGCACAGATACGCAGTATTTT. This gives the protein CASSFDTTSTDTQYF. Filled out from reference TRBV7-9 and TRBJ2-3, the complete variable domain reads DTGVSQNPRHKITKRGQNVTFRCDPISEHNRLYWYRQTLGQGPEFLTYFQNEAQLEKSRLLSDRFSAERPKGSFSTLEIQRTEQGDSAMYLCASSFDTTSTDTQYFGPGTRLTVL.

This rearrangement joins TRBV5-1 to TRBJ2-5; D perhaps matches TRBD2 (6 bases). Trimming took 0 bases from V and 2 from J, leaving 8 bases between them. CDR3 length: 14 amino acids. The germline CDR1 and CDR2 sequences are SGHRS and YFSETQ. CDR3 in DNA: TGCGCCAGCAGCTTGGGCCGGGGGCAAGAGACCCAGTACTTC. Translated: CASSLGRGQETQYF.

V is TRBV6-6 and J is TRBJ2-5; D is ambiguous. Germline values: CDR1 MNHNY, CDR2 SVGAGI (reference sequence). The CDR3 spans 13 residues. The V end was cut by 6 bases, the J end by 5 bases, with 13 bases between. CDR3 sequence reads: CASRPGLVETQYF. CDR3 nucleotides: TGTGCCAGCAGACCCGGCCTGGTGGAGACCCAGTACTTC.

This sequence joins TRBV7-2 and TRBJ2-7; the match to TRBD1 covers 9 bases. The CDR3 is made up of 17 amino acids. Trimming took 4 bases from V and 3 from J; bases not matched to a gene: 13. The germline V gene encodes CDR1 SGHTA and CDR2 FQGNSA. The CDR3 reads CASSSTISGQGLYEQYF. Written as DNA, the CDR3 is TGTGCCAGCAGCTCAACCATCTCGGGACAGGGTCTCTACGAGCAGTACTTC.

The V call is TRBV29-1, the J call TRBJ2-5; possibly TRBD1 for D (6 bases). The germline V gene has CDR1 SQVTM and CDR2 ANQGSEA. V was trimmed by 6 bases and J by 0 bases, leaving 14 bases between them. The length of the CDR3 is 14 residues. The CDR3 coding sequence is TGCAGCGTCCTGGGACAACTATACCAAGAGACCCAGTACTTC. As protein: CSVLGQLYQETQYF.

The chain couples TRBV27 to TRBJ2-1; 7 bases are a match to TRBD2. V gave up 4 bases and J gave up 0 bases; unmatched junction bases: 6. Germline values: CDR1 MNHEY, CDR2 SMNVEV (reference sequence). This CDR3 contains 16 residues. The CDR3 sequence is CASSSSAGSSYNEQFF. The CDR3 coding sequence is TGTGCCAGCAGTTCCTCAGCGGGGAGCTCCTACAATGAGCAGTTCTTC.

The rearrangement links TRBV30 to TRBJ1-2; D not certain. The CDR3 covers 11 residues. Per germline, CDR1 GTSNPN and CDR2 SVGIG (reference sequence). V was shortened by 5 bases and J by 4 bases, with 8 bases between the two germline ends. The CDR3 coding sequence is TGTGCCTGGGGCGTGAGCTATGGCTACACCTTC. Protein product: CAWGVSYGYTF.

The chain employs TRBV13 and TRBJ2-6; TRBD2 matches 10 bases. Germline V gives CDR1 PRHDT, CDR2 FYEKMQ (reference sequence). The CDR3 is 20 residues long. V trimming: 5 bases; J trimming: 0 bases; junction bases outside the gene matches: 13. CDR3 coding DNA: TGTGCCAGCAGCCCAGCTAGCGGGGGCCCCCTCACCTCTGGGGCCAACGTCCTGACTTTC. This codes for CASSPASGGPLTSGANVLTF.

This clonotype was recorded once. The chain links TRBV3-1 to TRBJ2-1; D uncertain. V was cut by 4 bases and J by 7 bases, with 11 bases left in between. The CDR3 runs to 13 residues. The germline V gene encodes CDR1 LGHDT and CDR2 YNNKEL (reference sequence). DNA of the CDR3: TGTGCCAGCAGCCTCCAAGAGAGAAATGAGCAGTTCTTC. Its protein is CASSLQERNEQFF.

V usage is TRBV3-1 and J usage is TRBJ1-2; D is ambiguous. The CDR3 spans 13 residues. The germline gives CDR1 LGHDT, CDR2 YNNKEL (reference sequence). Trimming took off 4 bases at V and 2 bases at J, with 8 bases between the two ends. CDR3 region: CASSPKENYGYTF. CDR3 DNA: TGTGCCAGCAGCCCCAAGGAAAACTATGGCTACACCTTC.

The gene calls are TRBV28 and TRBJ2-7, with TRBD2 matching 7 bases. Trimming cost V 6 bases and J 6 bases; bases outside gene matches: 17. CDR3 size: 16 residues. Germline V gene data show CDR1 as MDHEN and CDR2 as SYDVKM. CDR3 DNA sequence: TGTGCCAGCAGCCCTACAGCAAGCGGGAAACAAACCGAGCAGTACGTC. This gives the protein CASSPTASGKQTEQYV.

V gene TRBV4-1 combines with J gene TRBJ1-2; D perhaps matches TRBD1 (6 bases). V lost 0 bases and J lost 8, with 16 bases in between. The CDR3 contains 15 residues. Germline V gene data show CDR1 as MGHRA and CDR2 as YSYEKL. The CDR3 is CASSQDLVGARGYTF. The CDR3 DNA sequence: TGCGCCAGCAGCCAAGATTTAGTGGGGGCGAGAGGCTACACCTTC.

The rearrangement uses TRBV7-3 and TRBJ2-3; 7 nucleotides match TRBD2. Trimming took 6 bases from V and 0 from J; bases not matched to a gene: 15. Germline-derived CDR1 and CDR2 are SGHTA and FQGTGA. The CDR3 is made up of 18 amino acids. CDR3 sequence: CASRKWDYHLFSTDTQYF. The CDR3 nucleotides are TGTGCCAGCAGGAAGTGGGACTACCACCTGTTTAGCACAGATACGCAGTATTTT. Combining the CDR3 with reference TRBV7-3 and TRBJ2-3 gives the whole variable domain GAGVSQTPSNKVTEKGKYVELRCDPISGHTALYWYRQSLGQGPEFLIYFQGTGAADDSGLPNDRFFAVRPEGSVSTLKIQRTERGDSAVYLCASRKWDYHLFSTDTQYFGPGTRLTVL.

V usage is TRBV2 and J usage is TRBJ2-2; no clear D. Trimming pared 4 bases from V and 1 base from J, leaving 4 bases between. Per germline, CDR1 SNHLY and CDR2 FYNNEI. This CDR3 spans 13 amino acids. The CDR3 nucleotides read TGTGCCAGCAGTGTAGAGAACACCGGGGAGCTGTTTTTT. It yields the protein CASSVENTGELFF.

The table lists this clonotype with a count of one. The chain employs TRBV7-2 and TRBJ2-1; TRBD1 matches 12 bases. Germline trimming cut 1 base from V and 8 bases from J; bases unmatched to any gene: 3. CDR3 length equals 15 residues. Germline V lookup: CDR1 SGHTA, CDR2 FQGNSA. The chain's CDR3 is CASSLVGTGGDEQFF. Written as DNA, the CDR3 is TGTGCCAGCAGCTTAGTGGGGACAGGGGGCGATGAGCAGTTCTTC.

The chain recombines TRBV6-6 with TRBJ2-3; D possibly matches TRBD1 or TRBD2 (5 bases each). The CDR3 runs 15 residues. V was pared by 7 bases and J by 3 bases, with 17 bases between. Germline CDR1 MNHNY, CDR2 SVGAGI (reference sequence). CDR3 bases: TGTGCCAGCACTTTAGGGACCCTTTTAACAGATACGCAGTATTTT. Translating gives CASTLGTLLTDTQYF.

The V and J genes are TRBV2 and TRBJ2-1; perhaps D is TRBD1 or TRBD2 (5 bases each). Trimming removed 6 bases from V and 7 bases from J, with 19 bases in between. Germline CDR1 and CDR2: SNHLY and FYNNEI. The CDR3 has 15 residues. In nucleotides, the CDR3 is TGTGCCAGCAGCAAACCCGGGACCCTGGGAAATGAGCAGTTCTTC. It encodes CASSKPGTLGNEQFF.

V gene TRBV20-1 combines with J gene TRBJ2-5; D is unresolved. Germline V gives CDR1 DFQATT, CDR2 SNEGSKA (reference sequence). The CDR3 covers 10 residues. V was shortened by 1 base and J by 5 bases, with 2 bases between the two germline ends. The CDR3 DNA follows: TGCAGTGCTAGAGCGGAGACCCAGTACTTC. Its protein is CSARAETQYF.

The chain links TRBV12-3 or TRBV12-4 to TRBJ1-1; 7 nucleotides align to TRBD1. The CDR3 spans 18 residues. The junction had 17 bases not matched to a gene; V was cut back by 6 bases and J by 1 base. The CDR3 DNA is TGTGCCAGCAGACACACCAAACGGGACAGCCTCCGGAACACTGAAGCTTTCTTT. It encodes CASRHTKRDSLRNTEAFF.

This rearrangement joins TRBV6-6 to TRBJ2-2, with D perhaps matching TRBD1 or TRBD2 (5 bases each). The germline gives CDR1 MNHNY, CDR2 SVGAGI (reference sequence). The CDR3 contains 13 residues. V was clipped by 7 bases and J by 6 bases, with 12 bases between them. In DNA form, the CDR3 reads TGTGCCAGCACCCTCGGGACCTCCGGGGAGCTGTTTTTT. Protein sequence: CASTLGTSGELFF.

The rearrangement joins TRBV2 to TRBJ1-2; D is undetermined. The CDR3 totals 12 residues. The germline gives CDR1 SNHLY, CDR2 FYNNEI. Trimming left V 6 bases short and J 8 bases short, with 13 bases between. CDR3 residues: CASSPRKDGYTF. As DNA, the CDR3 is TGTGCCAGCAGCCCCAGGAAGGACGGCTACACCTTC. Variable domain in full (rest from reference TRBV2 and TRBJ1-2): EPEVTQTPSHQVTQMGQEVILRCVPISNHLYFYWYRQILGQKVEFLVSFYNNEISEKSEIFDDQFSVERPDGSNFTLKIRSTKLEDSAMYFCASSPRKDGYTFGSGTRLTVV.

The table lists this clonotype with a count of one. V gene TRBV3-1 combines with J gene TRBJ2-5; weak D call: TRBD1 (5 bases). The CDR3 runs 13 residues. Trimming removed 2 bases from V and 6 bases from J, with 10 bases in between. Germline V gene lookup returns CDR1 LGHDT and CDR2 YNNKEL (reference sequence). The DNA of the CDR3 is TGTGCCAGCAGCCAATTCCCAGGGCAGACCCAGTACTTC. Encoded protein: CASSQFPGQTQYF.